Listed here are 29 T cell receptor beta chains from one sample, sequenced in a study of CD8 T cells in ankylosing spondylitis. TCRdb reprocessed the 5' RACE reads via MiXCR and lists one record per CDR3 protein. The sample includes some 200,000 distinct CDR3 sequences, around 13% of them seen just once. Sequencing was done on a sample of blood, either unsorted or a sorted T cell fraction (not recorded which). These receptors were taken from a male donor with ankylosing spondylitis or in good health (not recorded which).

This clonotype showed up many times. This chain links TRBV5-1 with TRBJ1-1; unclear D gene. The germline V gene has CDR1 SGHRS and CDR2 YFSETQ. The V end was cut by 0 bases, the J end by 2 bases, with 11 bases between. CDR3 size: 15 residues. CDR3 nucleotides: TGCGCCAGCAGCTTGGACAGCTCCGGAAACACTGAAGCTTTCTTT. The encoded protein is CASSLDSSGNTEAFF.

This clonotype occurred a few times. V usage is TRBV14 and J usage is TRBJ2-4; D is perhaps TRBD2 (5 bases). V lost 1 base and J lost 8, with 9 bases in between. This CDR3 contains 13 residues. Germline CDR1 SGHDN, CDR2 FVKESK. The CDR3 DNA sequence: TGTGCCAGCAGCCAAGCCGGGGTCGACATTCAGTACTTC. Translating gives CASSQAGVDIQYF.

The rearrangement uses TRBV25-1 and TRBJ2-7; 7 bases agree with TRBD1. Unmatched junction bases numbered 6, after V lost 7 bases and J lost 0 bases. This CDR3 region has 14 residues. Germline loops: CDR1 MGHDK, CDR2 SYGVNS. CDR3 loop: CASTPDRSSYEQYF. The CDR3 DNA sequence: TGTGCCAGCACCCCGGACAGGAGCTCCTACGAGCAGTACTTC.

The chain is built from TRBV4-2 and TRBJ2-1, with D unclear. CDR1 and CDR2 from the germline V gene are LGHNA and YNFKEQ. The CDR3 is 14 amino acids. Trimming took off 1 base at V and 9 bases at J, with 13 bases between the two ends. The CDR3 reads CASSQGFAVLEQFF. Here the CDR3 DNA reads TGTGCCAGCAGCCAAGGTTTTGCGGTCCTTGAGCAGTTCTTC.

The rearrangement links TRBV6-5 to TRBJ2-2, with 9 bases matching TRBD2. Germline trimming cut 5 bases from V and 1 base from J; bases unmatched to any gene: 5. The length of the CDR3 is 16 residues. Germline loops: CDR1 MNHEY, CDR2 SVGAGI. CDR3 sequence: CASSPRLAVNTGELFF. For the CDR3, the DNA is TGTGCCAGCAGTCCTCGACTAGCGGTGAACACCGGGGAGCTGTTTTTT.

J is TRBJ2-1 and V is TRBV7-6; tentatively, D is TRBD2 (6 bases). CDR1 and CDR2 (germline): SGHVS, FNYEAQ. V was trimmed by 1 base and J by 10 bases, leaving 17 bases between them. This CDR3 is built from 15 residues. The CDR3 DNA reads as TGTGCCAGCAGCTTAGTCGGCGGGGACTTGGAGGAGCAGTTCTTC. Amino acid sequence: CASSLVGGDLEEQFF.

This clonotype was observed a few times. The chain recombines TRBV15 with TRBJ2-3, with 8 bases matching TRBD1. The CDR3 runs 15 residues. Germline V gene sequence: CDR1 LNHNV, CDR2 YYDKDF (reference sequence). J was trimmed by 1 base and V by 3 bases; bases with no gene match: 3. CDR3 region: CATSSGTGRTDTQYF. For the CDR3, the DNA is TGTGCCACCAGCAGTGGGACAGGCCGCACAGATACGCAGTATTTT.

CDR3 amino acids: CATMGSGTGELFF. The DNA for the CDR3 is TGTGCCACCATGGGTAGCGGGACCGGGGAGCTGTTTTTT. This chain uses TRBV24-1 with TRBJ2-2; 7 bases map to TRBD2. The V gene end was trimmed by 8 bases and the J gene end by 5 bases; junction bases not matched to a gene: 4. This CDR3 is 13 amino acids long. Germline CDR1 reads KGHDR; CDR2 reads SFDVKD.

Written as DNA, the CDR3 is TGTGCCAGCAGCACCTTTCCGGGACCGGCCACAGATACGCAGTATTTT. It encodes CASSTFPGPATDTQYF. The chain is built from TRBV7-9 and TRBJ2-3; either TRBD1 or TRBD2 may fit D (5 bases each). V was clipped by 5 bases and J by 2 bases, with 17 bases between them. The CDR3 consists of 16 residues. The V gene's germline CDR1 is SEHNR and CDR2 FQNEAQ (reference sequence).

This clonotype was observed a handful of times. The chain couples TRBV4-1 to TRBJ2-7; 9 bases line up with TRBD1. CDR1 is MGHRA, CDR2 YSYEKL, per germline. V dropped 0 bases and J dropped 7; count of bases not matched to a gene: 7. This CDR3 contains 15 residues. The CDR3: CASSQDGTGLLEQYF. The CDR3 DNA reads as TGCGCCAGCAGCCAAGATGGGACAGGGCTTTTGGAGCAGTACTTC.

The chain joins TRBV29-1 to TRBJ1-5; D might be TRBD1 (5 bases). The germline gives CDR1 SQVTM, CDR2 ANQGSEA. V was clipped by 4 bases and J by 4 bases, with 8 bases between them. This CDR3 is 12 amino acids long. The CDR3 spells CSVVEGNQPQHF. Here the CDR3 DNA reads TGCAGCGTTGTCGAGGGGAATCAGCCCCAGCATTTT.

The chain has TRBV7-6 and TRBJ2-1; perhaps TRBD2 as D (6 bases). Trimming took off 0 bases at V and 2 bases at J, with 17 bases between the two ends. The CDR3 runs 18 residues. Germline CDR1 SGHVS, CDR2 FNYEAQ. In DNA form, the CDR3 reads TGTGCCAGCAGCTTAGCCACCCCATTAGCGGTTACCTACAATGAGCAGTTCTTC. It specifies CASSLATPLAVTYNEQFF.

As for this clonotype: Mismatch with germline at one junction end may stem from a read error. The chain carries TRBV4-1 and TRBJ2-1, with TRBD2 matching over 10 bases. The CDR3 is made up of 16 amino acids. Per germline, CDR1 MGHRA and CDR2 YSYEKL. The DNA of the CDR3 is TGCGCCAGCAGCCAAGATCAACTAGCGGGGAACAATGACCAGTTCTTC. It codes for CASSQDQLAGNNDQFF.

The chain's CDR3 is CASSYAAAGGDTGELFF. The CDR3 DNA follows: TGTGCCAGCAGTTACGCCGCGGCGGGAGGAGACACCGGGGAGCTGTTTTTT. This chain joins TRBV6-5 and TRBJ2-2; 8 bases match TRBD2. CDR3 length: 17 amino acids. Trimming removed 2 bases from V and 3 bases from J; junction bases left unmatched: 8. From germline, CDR1 is MNHEY and CDR2 SVGAGI.

The CDR3 nucleotides are TGCAGTGCTAGCTCCTTGACCCAGGGCACTGAAGCTTTCTTT. This translates into CSASSLTQGTEAFF. This chain joins TRBV20-1 and TRBJ1-1, with a possible D match to TRBD1 (5 bases). The CDR3 has 14 residues. Trimming took 3 bases from V and 4 from J, leaving 15 bases between them. Germline CDR1 reads DFQATT; CDR2 reads SNEGSKA (reference sequence).

The chain couples TRBV7-6 to TRBJ2-7; 7 bases map to TRBD1. Per the germline V gene, CDR1 is SGHVS and CDR2 is FNYEAQ. CDR3 size: 18 residues. V was clipped by 1 base and J by 0 bases; unmatched bases: 12. The chain's CDR3 is CASSLGTGTAAFSYEQYF. CDR3 DNA sequence: TGTGCCAGCAGCTTAGGTACCGGGACAGCCGCCTTCTCCTACGAGCAGTACTTC.

This clonotype has at least ten counts. The J gene is TRBJ1-4, the V gene TRBV11-2; 7 bases are shared with TRBD1. V shed 5 bases and J 3 bases; nucleotides not matched to a gene: 6. Looked up from germline, CDR1 is SGHAT and CDR2 is FQNNGV. The CDR3 is made up of 15 amino acids. The CDR3, as DNA: TGTGCCAGCAGCGCCTCGACAGGGCCTAATGAAAAACTGTTTTTT. Its protein is CASSASTGPNEKLFF. Drawing the rest from reference TRBV11-2 and TRBJ1-4, the complete variable domain is EAGVAQSPRYKIIEKRQSVAFWCNPISGHATLYWYQQILGQGPKLLIQFQNNGVVDDSQLPKDRFSAERLKGVDSTLKIQPAKLEDSAVYLCASSASTGPNEKLFFGSGTQLSVL.

In regard to this clonotype: A much larger clone differs by one base, so this may be a read error. The rearrangement uses TRBV12-3 or TRBV12-4 and TRBJ1-5, with D possibly TRBD1 on 5 matching bases. This CDR3 has 14 residues. DNA for the CDR3: TGTGCCAGCAGTTTAAACCCAGGGACCCAGCTCCAGCATTTT. Encoded protein: CASSLNPGTQLQHF.

The chain combines TRBV5-1 with TRBJ2-1, with a tentative D call TRBD1 (6 bases). The length of the CDR3 is 15 residues. Germline values: CDR1 SGHRS, CDR2 YFSETQ. Trimming stripped 4 bases from V and 5 bases from J, with 16 bases between. DNA of the CDR3: TGCGCCAGCAGCCCATGGCAGGGGCTTCACAATGAGCAGTTCTTC. Translated: CASSPWQGLHNEQFF.

Many counts were recorded for this clonotype. The V gene is TRBV12-3 or TRBV12-4, the J gene TRBJ2-7; TRBD1 matches at 11 bases. This CDR3 spans 14 amino acids. V shed 3 bases, J shed 3 bases, and the junction held 1 base outside the gene matches. The CDR3 here is CASSFGTGGYEQYF. The DNA for the CDR3 is TGTGCCAGCAGTTTCGGGACAGGGGGCTACGAGCAGTACTTC.

The rearrangement uses TRBV6-1 and TRBJ2-1; D is unresolved. The germline V gene has CDR1 MNHNS and CDR2 SASEGT. This CDR3 contains 15 residues. V was cut by 7 bases and J by 2 bases, with 15 bases left in between. This CDR3 is CASMSRIGPYNEQFF. DNA for the CDR3: TGTGCCAGCATGAGTCGCATCGGGCCCTACAATGAGCAGTTCTTC.

This clonotype was found many times. The chain couples TRBV5-1 to TRBJ2-5; either TRBD1 or TRBD2 may fit D (5 bases each). CDR1 SGHRS and CDR2 YFSETQ come from the germline V gene. The V gene lost 4 bases and the J gene lost 2 bases, with 15 bases spanning the gap. The CDR3 sequence is 15 residues long. CDR3 sequence reads: CASSPFPGPQETQYF. DNA for the CDR3: TGCGCCAGCAGCCCCTTCCCGGGACCTCAAGAGACCCAGTACTTC.

Ten or more counts support this clonotype. This chain connects TRBV27 to TRBJ2-1; D remains ambiguous. V lost 7 bases, J lost 6 bases, and 13 bases lay in between. Germline V gene data show CDR1 as MNHEY and CDR2 as SMNVEV (reference sequence). CDR3 length: 13 residues. The CDR3 is CASTLRTGNEQFF. In nucleotides, the CDR3 is TGTGCCAGCACCTTGCGTACGGGCAATGAGCAGTTCTTC.

This clonotype was observed a few times. V usage is TRBV2 and J usage is TRBJ1-4, with TRBD1 matching over 8 bases. The CDR3 is 13 amino acids. Germline CDR1 SNHLY, CDR2 FYNNEI. Unmatched junction bases numbered 6, after V lost 11 bases and J lost 4 bases. Here the CDR3 DNA reads TGTGCCTGGAGGACAGGGCTTAATGAAAAACTGTTTTTT. It yields the protein CAWRTGLNEKLFF.

The chain's CDR3 is CASCHRDYSSYNEQFF. The CDR3, as DNA: TGTGCCAGCTGTCACCGGGATTACAGCTCCTACAATGAGCAGTTCTTC. The chain employs TRBV12-3 or TRBV12-4 and TRBJ2-1, with a weak D call TRBD2 (5 bases). Between the trimmed V and J ends, which lost 8 bases and 0 bases, there was a span of 17 bases. This CDR3 is built from 16 residues.

This clonotype was seen only a few times. The chain employs TRBV7-9 and TRBJ1-5; D is undetermined. CDR1 is SEHNR, CDR2 FQNEAQ, per germline (reference sequence). With 1 base removed from V and 3 bases from J, the gap between germline ends came to 10 bases. This CDR3 has 15 amino acids. The DNA for the CDR3 is TGTGCCAGCAGCTTAGAATCTCAGGTCAATCAGCCCCAGCATTTT. Its protein product is CASSLESQVNQPQHF.

The table lists this clonotype with a few counts. This chain uses TRBV6-4 with TRBJ2-2, with TRBD1 matching over 8 bases. CDR1 MRHNA and CDR2 SNTAGT come from the germline V gene. CDR3 length: 16 amino acids. J was trimmed by 3 bases and V by 0 bases; bases with no gene match: 3. Here the CDR3 DNA reads TGTGCCAGCAGTGACTCAGGACAGGGTCACACCGGGGAGCTGTTTTTT. This encodes CASSDSGQGHTGELFF.

The rearrangement joins TRBV2 to TRBJ1-1; unclear D gene. Looked up from germline, CDR1 is SNHLY and CDR2 is FYNNEI. Trimming pared 4 bases from V and 1 base from J, leaving 4 bases between. The CDR3 runs to 12 residues. The CDR3 spells CASSGSNTEAFF. The CDR3 DNA is TGTGCCAGCAGTGGGTCGAACACTGAAGCTTTCTTT.

The V gene is TRBV7-2, the J gene TRBJ1-1; 10 bases map to TRBD1. The CDR3 is made up of 13 amino acids. V dropped 3 bases and J dropped 8; count of bases not matched to a gene: 3. Germline V gives CDR1 SGHTA, CDR2 FQGNSA. The CDR3 bases are TGTGCCAGCAGCTTTGGGACAGGGGTCGAAGCTTTCTTT. Its protein is CASSFGTGVEAFF. Combining the CDR3 with reference TRBV7-2 and TRBJ1-1 gives the whole variable domain GAGVSQSPSNKVTEKGKDVELRCDPISGHTALYWYRQSLGQGLEFLIYFQGNSAPDKSGLPSDRFSAERTGGSVSTLTIQRTQQEDSAVYLCASSFGTGVEAFFGQGTRLTVV.